The source of this T cell receptor beta chain is a study of T-cell reconstitution after alpha-beta-depleted transplantation in children. For TCRbeta, the library was prepared with unique molecular identifiers. Using its own MiXCR run on the PCR reads, TCRdb lists one record per CDR3 protein. This sample yields 190,000 or so distinct CDR3 sequences, of which around 6.8% are seen a single time; around 3.1% belongs to the top ten. The clonotype comes from a human donor who donated a stem cell graft to a child with Wiskott-Aldrich syndrome. The specimen was PBMCs from the stem cell graft donor, collected from the stem cell graft.

The CDR3 DNA is TGCGCCAGCAGCTTCAGCGGCCACCTAGGGAATGAGCAGTTCTTC. It encodes CASSFSGHLGNEQFF. The rearrangement uses TRBV5-1 and TRBJ2-1; possibly TRBD2 for D (5 bases). Germline V gene sequence: CDR1 SGHRS, CDR2 YFSETQ. Trimming removed 2 bases at V and 7 bases at J, with 16 bases between. CDR3 length: 15 residues. Variable domain in full (rest from reference TRBV5-1 and TRBJ2-1): KAGVTQTPRYLIKTRGQQVTLSCSPISGHRSVSWYQQTPGQGLQFLFEYFSETQRNKGNFPGRFSGRQFSNSRSEMNVSTLELGDSALYLCASSFSGHLGNEQFFGPGTRLTVL.